This is a list of T cell receptor beta chains from one sample in a study of T cells in Graves' hyperthyroidism and ophthalmopathy. TCRdb reprocessed the multiplex PCR reads with MiXCR, giving one entry per CDR3 protein. The sample records 190,000 or so distinct CDR3 sequences, 18% being singletons. Sequencing used blood. Every receptor here comes from a man between 35 and 55 years old with Graves' hyperthyroidism. The CDR3 runs from the conserved cysteine through the conserved F or W. A D gene is named only where the DNA matches it firmly. Size is omitted from some rows. Given values are once, few, many or a class for expanded clones.

clone size,J gene,V gene,D gene,CDR3 protein,CDR3 DNA
few,TRBJ1-3,TRBV4-2,-,CASSQERWTAGNTIYF,TGTGCCAGCAGCCAAGAAAGGTGGACAGCTGGAAACACCATATATTTT
many,TRBJ2-1,TRBV11-3,-,CASSLERAVDEQFF,TGTGCCAGCAGCTTAGAAAGGGCGGTGGATGAGCAGTTCTTC
-,TRBJ1-5,TRBV6-2/TRBV6-3,-,CAATPDRIGQPQHF,TGTGCCGCTACCCCGGACAGAATCGGTCAGCCCCAGCATTTT
many,TRBJ1-6,TRBV9,-,CASSETGMDNSPLHF,TGTGCCAGCAGCGAGACGGGCATGGATAATTCACCCCTCCACTTT
many,TRBJ1-2,TRBV12-3/TRBV12-4,-,CASSPTGSYGYTF,TGTGCCAGCAGCCCTACAGGGTCCTATGGCTACACCTTC
many,TRBJ1-1,TRBV7-9,-,CASSVMGEDTEAFF,TGTGCCAGCAGCGTAATGGGGGAAGACACTGAAGCTTTCTTT
many,TRBJ1-5,TRBV7-2,-,CASSGDVSRPQHF,TGTGCCAGCAGCGGGGACGTCAGTCGGCCCCAGCATTTT
few,TRBJ2-7,TRBV5-8,TRBD1,CASSLALGQGEDEQYF,TGTGCCAGCAGCTTGGCCCTAGGACAGGGGGAGGACGAGCAGTACTTC
many,TRBJ1-1,TRBV15,-,CATSRDGGPTTEAFF,TGTGCCACCAGCAGAGACGGGGGACCGACCACTGAAGCTTTCTTT
once,TRBJ1-5,TRBV6-1,TRBD1,CASSTGEFNQPQHF,TGTGCCAGCAGTACAGGGGAATTCAATCAGCCCCAGCATTTT
few,TRBJ1-3,TRBV11-1,-,CASSFTGAGNTIYF,TGTGCCAGCAGCTTTACAGGAGCTGGAAACACCATATATTTT
many,TRBJ1-1,TRBV2,-,CASSEARLQGEAFF,TGTGCCAGCAGTGAAGCGAGACTTCAGGGAGAAGCTTTCTTT